Each of the 18 T cell receptor beta chains below was sequenced from the same sample in a study of shared clonotypes between healthy human individuals. Sequenced by immunoSEQ multiplex PCR; TCRdb stores in-frame clones only, minus some. The profile shows roughly 2.6 million clones, roughly nine tenths of them singletons. Sequenced sample: naive CD4+ T cells sorted from blood. As to subset: CD45RA+ positively selected. The receptors originated from a man between 18 and 35 years old in good health.

The chain joins TRBV6-5 to TRBJ2-3, with 7 bases that match TRBD1. With 5 bases clipped from V and 4 bases from J, the junction kept 9 bases outside the gene matches. The CDR3 has 15 amino acids. Germline lookup yields CDR1 MNHEY and CDR2 SVGAGI. The CDR3 DNA reads as TGTGCCAGCAGTCGACAGGGAAATGCGGCAGATACGCAGTATTTT. This encodes CASSRQGNAADTQYF.

This clone was recorded only once. The V and J genes are TRBV18 and TRBJ2-3; 8 nucleotides agree with TRBD1. Germline assignment: CDR1 KGHSH and CDR2 LQKENI. Germline trimming cut 0 bases from V and 6 bases from J; bases unmatched to any gene: 8. The CDR3 covers 16 residues. The CDR3 DNA reads as TGTGCCAGCTCACCACCGGGGACAGGATCATTGGATACGCAGTATTTT. Residues: CASSPPGTGSLDTQYF.

This chain links TRBV5-3 with TRBJ2-7, with D tentatively TRBD2 (6 bases). TRBV5-3 is designated an ORF whose function remains uncertain. V lost 7 bases and J 0 bases, leaving 17 bases between the germline ends. The CDR3 totals 15 residues. The CDR3 DNA reads as TGTGCCAGAGGCCCATCGACTAGTCGCTCCTACGAGCAGTACTTC. Translation gives CARGPSTSRSYEQYF.

This sequence joins TRBV11-2 and TRBJ2-1; 9 nucleotides agree with TRBD1. Trimming at V came to 5 bases and at J to 8 bases, leaving 4 bases not matched to a gene. The CDR3 length is 13 residues. Germline-derived CDR1 and CDR2 are SGHAT and FQNNGV. CDR3 nucleotide sequence: TGTGCCAGCAGCACGGGACAGGGCTATGAGCAGTTCTTC. Amino acid sequence: CASSTGQGYEQFF.

This chain uses TRBV11-3 with TRBJ2-1; 8 bases fit TRBD2. Trimming at V came to 8 bases and at J to 9 bases, leaving 9 bases not matched to a gene. The length of the CDR3 is 13 residues. Germline CDR1 is SGHNT and CDR2 is YENEEA. Written as DNA, the CDR3 is TGTGCCAGCGAGAGGAGCGGGAGCGGTGAGCAGTTCTTC. Its translation is CASERSGSGEQFF.

V is TRBV6-6 and J is TRBJ2-7; D may be TRBD2 (5 bases). Germline V gene data show CDR1 as MNHNY and CDR2 as SVGAGI (reference sequence). CDR3 length equals 13 residues. V lost 1 base and J 4 bases, leaving 8 bases between the germline ends. For the CDR3, the DNA is TGTGCCAGCAGTTACTTTGAGGGATACGAGCAGTACTTC. Residues: CASSYFEGYEQYF.

The V gene is TRBV30, the J gene TRBJ2-2; 7 bases are a match to TRBD2. Germline V gene lookup returns CDR1 GTSNPN and CDR2 SVGIG (reference sequence). V was clipped by 8 bases and J by 1 base; unmatched bases: 7. The CDR3 runs 14 residues. CDR3 nucleotides: TGTGCCGGCCGGAAGCGGGGGAACACCGGGGAGCTGTTTTTT. Residues: CAGRKRGNTGELFF. The variable domain in full, with the rest retrieved from reference TRBV30 and TRBJ2-2, is SQTIHQWPATLVQPVGSPLSLECTVEGTSNPNLYWYRQAAGRGLQLLFYSVGIGQISSEVPQNLSASRPQDRQFILSSKKLLLSDSGFYLCAGRKRGNTGELFFGEGSRLTVL.

The J gene is TRBJ2-7, the V gene TRBV19, with 7 bases fitting TRBD1. Germline loops: CDR1 LNHDA, CDR2 SQIVND (reference sequence). The junction had 5 bases not matched to a gene; V was cut back by 5 bases and J by 4 bases. CDR3 length: 13 amino acids. The CDR3 sequence: CASSVDRFYEQYF. As DNA, the CDR3 is TGTGCCAGTAGTGTGGACAGGTTTTACGAGCAGTACTTC.

This chain joins TRBV4-1 and TRBJ1-1, with 7 bases aligning to TRBD1. The trim removed 4 bases at V and 3 bases at J, leaving 5 bases unmatched. This CDR3 region has 14 residues. Looked up from germline, CDR1 is MGHRA and CDR2 is YSYEKL. The CDR3 sequence is CASSRGQSHTEAFF. Written as DNA, the CDR3 is TGCGCCAGCAGCCGGGGACAGAGCCACACTGAAGCTTTCTTT.

CDR3 protein: CASSQPRYEQYF. For the CDR3, the DNA is TGTGCCAGCAGCCAACCCCGCTACGAGCAGTACTTC. The rearrangement links TRBV21-1 to TRBJ2-7. TRBV21-1 corresponds to a pseudogene. The CDR3 runs to 12 residues.

The chain couples TRBV6-6 to TRBJ1-5; D may be TRBD1 (6 bases). Germline V gives CDR1 MNHNY, CDR2 SVGAGI (reference sequence). Trimming cost V 7 bases and J 5 bases, with 15 bases left between them. This CDR3 spans 14 amino acids. The CDR3 is CASTEQGRDQPQHF. The CDR3 DNA sequence: TGTGCCAGCACCGAACAGGGTCGGGATCAGCCCCAGCATTTT.

The V call is TRBV5-1, the J call TRBJ1-2; 7 positions match TRBD1. J gave up 8 bases and V 4 bases, and 14 bases lay outside the gene matches. CDR3 length: 15 residues. Germline lookup yields CDR1 SGHRS and CDR2 YFSETQ. The CDR3, as DNA: TGCGCCAGCAGCGCGGGACAGCCGTCGTTCAGGGGCTACACCTTC. Its protein product is CASSAGQPSFRGYTF.

The gene calls are TRBV4-2 and TRBJ1-1; D not certain. The CDR3 is made up of 13 amino acids. Germline V lookup: CDR1 LGHNA, CDR2 YNFKEQ. V was shortened by 7 bases and J by 1 base, with 10 bases between the two germline ends. For the CDR3, the DNA is TGTGCCAGCAACGTAATGGGGAACACTGAAGCTTTCTTT. Translating gives CASNVMGNTEAFF.

The chain recombines TRBV5-1 with TRBJ2-5; 8 bases are a match to TRBD2. Germline CDR1 and CDR2: SGHRS and YFSETQ. The CDR3 contains 13 residues. The J segment lost 3 bases and the V segment lost 8 bases, leaving 6 bases of the junction unmatched. The CDR3 bases are TGCGCCAGTCACACCGGGGGGGAAGAGACCCAGTACTTC. Its protein product is CASHTGGEETQYF.

The genes are TRBV5-1 and TRBJ2-7, with 7 positions matching TRBD2. The CDR3 is 16 amino acids. CDR1 SGHRS and CDR2 YFSETQ come from the germline V gene. After removal of 3 bases from V and 0 bases from J, the junction contained 9 bases not matched to a gene. The CDR3 bases are TGCGCCAGCAGCTCGGATACTAGCGCCTCCTCCTACGAGCAGTACTTC. Translated, it gives CASSSDTSASSYEQYF.

This chain joins TRBV10-3 and TRBJ2-2, with D possibly called TRBD1 or TRBD2 (5 bases each). This CDR3 comprises 13 residues. Trimming removed 7 bases at V and 3 bases at J, with 9 bases between. In germline, CDR1 is ENHRY, CDR2 SYGVKD. The CDR3 protein is CAIMRGYTGELFF. CDR3 bases: TGTGCCATCATGAGGGGCTACACCGGGGAGCTGTTTTTT.

Of note for this clone: Other DNA sequences from this sample encode an identical CDR3 as well. The chain carries TRBV5-1 and TRBJ2-3; TRBD1 or TRBD2 may be the D gene (5 bases each). Per germline, CDR1 SGHRS and CDR2 YFSETQ. This CDR3 comprises 15 residues. With 0 bases removed from V and 6 bases from J, the gap between germline ends came to 14 bases. The CDR3 spells CASSLALGATDTQYF. CDR3 in DNA: TGCGCCAGCAGCTTGGCACTCGGGGCCACCGATACGCAGTATTTT.

This clone was seen only a few times. The chain recombines TRBV25-1 with TRBJ1-1; weak D call: TRBD1 (6 bases). The V gene's germline CDR1 is MGHDK and CDR2 SYGVNS. The length of the CDR3 is 13 residues. V was clipped by 6 bases and J by 6 bases, with 14 bases between them. The CDR3 DNA is TGTGCCAGCAGCAGGGGAAGTGTCGCTGAAGCTTTCTTT. Translated, it gives CASSRGSVAEAFF. The entire variable domain, with the rest obtained from reference TRBV25-1 and TRBJ1-1, is as follows: EADIYQTPRYLVIGTGKKITLECSQTMGHDKMYWYQQDPGMELHLIHYSYGVNSTEKGDLSSESTVSRIRTEHFPLTLESARPSHTSQYLCASSRGSVAEAFFGQGTRLTVV.